The 11 T cell receptor beta chains below all came from one sample that was sequenced in a study of T cell clonality in common variable immunodeficiency. Study results and caveats: Common variable immunodeficiency TCR beta sequences reportedly had fewer deletions and N-nucleotide insertions.

What these receptors recognize is not known. Profiled with immunoSEQ multiplex PCR; TCRdb holds only in-frame clones, not every one. Observed are about 21,000 clones, no singletons, with the top ten taking around 2.4%. The material sequenced was peripheral blood mononuclear cells. The source of these receptors is a human donor with common variable immunodeficiency.

This clone has ten or more counts. Read data end 3 residues before the CDR3 end; the end is taken from the germline J gene. V is TRBV6-2 or TRBV6-3 and J is TRBJ2-7, with TRBD2 matching over 7 bases. The CDR3 length is 14 residues. CDR1 and CDR2 from the germline V gene are MNHEY and SVGEGT. V was pared by 8 bases and J by 0 bases, with 7 bases of the junction left unmatched. CDR3 loop: CASLRAGDSYEQYF. CDR3 DNA, as far as it was read: TGTGCCAGCCTACGGGCGGGGGACTCCTACGAG.

This clone appeared many times. Read data end 3 residues before the CDR3 end; the end is taken from the germline J gene. V and J are TRBV5-1 and TRBJ2-7, with 9 positions matching TRBD1. The CDR3 is made up of 15 amino acids. Germline V gene sequence: CDR1 SGHRS, CDR2 YFSETQ. Losses at the gene ends were 5 bases for V and 6 bases for J; bases not matched to a gene: 12. CDR3 sequence reads: CASSFRGQGEGEQYF. The sequenced CDR3 bases are TGCGCCAGCAGTTTCCGGGGACAGGGTGAAGGCGAG.

At least ten counts were recorded for this clone. The CDR3 end lies 3 residues beyond the end of the read and is filled in from the germline J gene. The V call is TRBV10-1, the J call TRBJ1-1, with 7 bases fitting TRBD1. There are 13 residues in the CDR3. From germline, CDR1 is WNHNN and CDR2 SYGVQD (reference sequence). The DNA read from the CDR3 is TGCGCCAGCAGTGGACAGGGTACGCGAGAA. As protein: CASSGQGTRE. The complete CDR3 protein is CASSGQGTREAFF.

In this sample, this clone turned up many times. The read finishes 3 residues shy of the CDR3 end, and the germline J gene is used to complete it. The genes are TRBV18 and TRBJ2-4; the D gene is possibly TRBD1 (6 bases). The V end was cut by 3 bases, the J end by 6 bases, with 21 bases between. The CDR3 covers 17 residues. Germline-derived CDR1 and CDR2 are KGHSH and LQKENI. The DNA read from the CDR3 is TGTGCCAGCTCACCTAAGGGCAGGGGAGAGGGGAGAAACATT. Amino acids: CASSPKGRGEGRNI. The whole CDR3 protein is CASSPKGRGEGRNIQYF.

The sample holds many counts of this clone. Read sequence stops 3 residues before the CDR3 end, and the germline J gene provides the missing end. The chain recombines TRBV10-3 with TRBJ2-7; 9 nucleotides match TRBD1. V shed 4 bases and J 5 bases; nucleotides not matched to a gene: 6. Germline V gives CDR1 ENHRY, CDR2 SYGVKD. CDR3 size: 14 residues. The DNA read from the CDR3 is TGTGCCATCAGTGGACAGGGGGGGAACAACGAG. This codes for CAISGQGGNNE. The entire CDR3 protein reads CAISGQGGNNEQYF.

This clone has ten or more counts. The sample contains more than one DNA sequence encoding this CDR3. The CDR3 is CASSADRAATQYF. The CDR3 DNA, read in part, is TGTGCCAGCAGCGCTGACAGGGCGGCGACC. This chain connects TRBV7-2 to TRBJ2-5; 7 positions match TRBD1. The CDR3 is cut off 3 residues early in the read; its end comes from the germline J gene. The CDR3 loop spans 13 amino acids. CDR1 and CDR2 from the germline V gene are SGHTA and FQGNSA. V dropped 5 bases and J dropped 7; count of bases not matched to a gene: 7. Using reference TRBV7-2 and TRBJ2-5 for the parts outside the CDR3, the full variable domain is GAGVSQSPSNKVTEKGKDVELRCDPISGHTALYWYRQSLGQGLEFLIYFQGNSAPDKSGLPSDRFSAERTGGSVSTLTIQRTQQEDSAVYLCASSADRAATQYFGPGTRLLVL.

As concerns this clone: Mismatch with germline at one junction end may stem from a read error. The read ends 3 residues early relative to the CDR3; the germline J gene fills the gap. The V gene is TRBV18, the J gene TRBJ2-2, with a weak D call TRBD2 (6 bases). The CDR3 runs 15 residues. CDR1 and CDR2 (germline): KGHSH, LQKENI. CDR3 bases read: TGTGCCGGCTCACCGTGGGGGGACAACACCGGGGAG. Protein: CAGSPWGDNTGE. The whole CDR3 region reads CAGSPWGDNTGELFF. The full variable domain, with the rest looked up from reference TRBV18 and TRBJ2-2, is NAGVMQNPRHLVRRRGQEARLRCSPMKGHSHVYWYRQLPEEGLKFMVYLQKENIIDESGMPKERFSAEFPKEGPSILRIQQVVRGDSAAYFCAGSPWGDNTGELFFGEGSRLTVL.

This clone was observed at least ten times. The DNA read from the CDR3 is TGTGCCAGCACCCCCGGACAGAACACAGATACG. Its translation is CASTPGQNTDT. The entire CDR3 reads CASTPGQNTDTQYF. The chain employs TRBV7-2 and TRBJ2-3; a weak D match, TRBD1 (6 bases). The read gets to within 3 residues of the CDR3 end, and the germline J gene fills in the rest. Germline CDR1 SGHTA, CDR2 FQGNSA. V lost 7 bases, J lost 2 bases, and 13 bases lay in between. This CDR3 is built from 14 residues.

This clone was detected ten times or more. The read gets to within 3 residues of the CDR3 end, and the germline J gene fills in the rest. The gene calls are TRBV7-8 and TRBJ2-1; no clear D. Germline CDR1 reads SGHVS; CDR2 reads FQNEAQ. V dropped 1 base and J dropped 0 bases, with 10 bases sitting between them. The CDR3 has 16 amino acids. The covered CDR3 bases are TGTGCCAGCAGCTTAGTTCACCCTAGCTCCTACAATGAG. Amino acid sequence: CASSLVHPSSYNE. The CDR3 reads in full as CASSLVHPSSYNEQFF.

This clone was picked up many times. Coverage ceases 3 residues before the CDR3 finishes, and the germline J gene fills in the end. The V and J genes are TRBV5-6 and TRBJ1-1; the D gene is possibly TRBD1 (6 bases). V dropped 1 base and J dropped 5 bases, with 12 bases sitting between them. CDR1 is SGHDT and CDR2 is YYEEEE in the germline V gene. CDR3 length equals 14 residues. CDR3 DNA (partial): TGTGCCAGCAGCTTGCCACAGGGAAGGACTGAA. Encoded protein: CASSLPQGRTE. In full, the CDR3 is CASSLPQGRTEAFF.

This clone was recorded many times. The CDR3 end falls 3 residues outside the read, so it is completed with the germline J gene. The V call is TRBV12-5, the J call TRBJ1-2; 9 bases map to TRBD1. The CDR3 runs to 14 residues. CDR1 and CDR2 from the germline V gene are LGHNT and FRNRAP. CDR3 bases read: TGTGCTAGTGGTCCCGGACAGGGGTTAGGAGGC. It specifies CASGPGQGLGG. In full, the CDR3 reads CASGPGQGLGGYTF.